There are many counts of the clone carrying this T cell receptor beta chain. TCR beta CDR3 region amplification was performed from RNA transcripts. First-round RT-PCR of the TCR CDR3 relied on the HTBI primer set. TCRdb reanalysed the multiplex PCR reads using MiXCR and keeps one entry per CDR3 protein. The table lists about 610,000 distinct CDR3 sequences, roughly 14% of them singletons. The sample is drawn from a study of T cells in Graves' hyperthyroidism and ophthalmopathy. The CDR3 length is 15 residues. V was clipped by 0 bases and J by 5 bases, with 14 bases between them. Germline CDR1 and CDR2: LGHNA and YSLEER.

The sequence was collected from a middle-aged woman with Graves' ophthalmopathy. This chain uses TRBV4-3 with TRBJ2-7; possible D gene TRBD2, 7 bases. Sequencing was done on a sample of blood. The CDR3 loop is CASSQEGGGFDEQYF. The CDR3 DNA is TGCGCCAGCAGCCAAGAGGGAGGGGGGTTTGACGAGCAGTACTTC.